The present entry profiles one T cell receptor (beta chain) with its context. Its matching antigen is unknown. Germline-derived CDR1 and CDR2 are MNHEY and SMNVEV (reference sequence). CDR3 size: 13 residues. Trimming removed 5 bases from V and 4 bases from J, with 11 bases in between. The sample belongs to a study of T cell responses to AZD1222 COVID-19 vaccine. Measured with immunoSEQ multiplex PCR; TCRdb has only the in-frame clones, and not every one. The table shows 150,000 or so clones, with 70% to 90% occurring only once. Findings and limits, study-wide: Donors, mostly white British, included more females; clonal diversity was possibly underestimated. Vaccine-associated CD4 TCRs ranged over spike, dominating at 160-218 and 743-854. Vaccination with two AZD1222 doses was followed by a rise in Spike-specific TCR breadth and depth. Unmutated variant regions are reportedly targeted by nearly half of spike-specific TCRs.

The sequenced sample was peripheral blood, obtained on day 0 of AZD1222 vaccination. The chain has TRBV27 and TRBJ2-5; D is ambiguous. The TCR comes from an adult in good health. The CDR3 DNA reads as TGTGCCAGCAGTCCCCCGCCCGGAGAGACCCAGTACTTC. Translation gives CASSPPPGETQYF.